The T cell receptor (beta chain) under discussion was sequenced for a study of cytomegalovirus exposure and HLA in healthy donors (dated by TCRdb to 2017 to 2019). At the level of the whole study: In an earlier analysis of about 560 of the donors, about 260 Gb of sequence data and 100 million or so unique TCR beta sequences from about 179 million T cells were reported. An early release that covered 500 to 800 HLA-typed donors contained 250 to 350 gigabases of sequencing data and around 85 million unique TCR sequences. The genetic ancestry cluster associated with self-reported Caucasian donors included roughly four fifths of the 398 genotyped donors. The study was designed to test whether signatures of past pathogen exposure could be identified by cataloging public T cell receptors. The study used immunosequencing to profile the T cell repertoires of 666 subjects and linked those repertoires to cytomegalovirus serostatus. In addition to the first cohort of 666 subjects, a separate validation cohort of 120 different subjects was used. The study combined high-throughput TCR immunosequencing, statistical association of individual TCRs with disease status, and machine learning to predict cytomegalovirus infection status. To study patterns of TCR occurrence, a later analysis re-analyzed previously published TCR beta repertoires from 666 donors and added high-resolution HLA genotyping. Rather than drawing on any new phenotypic data, the later analysis identified candidate immune exposures from TCR beta sequences and the way those sequences occurred across donors. An earlier analysis of 587 of the donors applied high-throughput TCR beta sequencing to assess whether each TCR beta V gene segment acted as functional or pseudogenic. Donor age, sex, ethnicity and CMV serostatus were compiled alongside the repertoire data. A later genetic analysis took genome-wide SNP genotypes for about 55% of the 666 donors and used that subset as a discovery cohort. Every discovery cohort repertoire had been produced on one sequencing platform. HLA typing included class I and class II loci at four-digit resolution. The number of donors typed differed by locus, with roughly 629-640 for A, B, C, DRB1 and DQB1, around 560 for DQA1, approximately 570 for DPA1, and some 450 for DPB1. About five DR-DQ haplotypes were treated as single units for association and clustering because of strong linkage in the cohort. Across approximately 420 genotyped donors of the cohort, an average of roughly 200,000 unique TCR beta nucleotide sequences per donor were sequenced, and around 19% of those sequences were non-productive. Paper-wide results and their limitations: A total of some 180 TCR beta chains were listed by the study as associated with cytomegalovirus. It was suggested by the authors that the approach could potentially be generalized to other disease states and immunological phenotypes. Specific HLA alleles were associated with 15,000 to 20,000 TCR beta sequences at a false discovery rate of 0.05 in a later analysis. The classifier was reported to diagnose cytomegalovirus status with high specificity and sensitivity in both the original and validation cohorts. Correlated functional status among segregating V segments might reflect linkage disequilibrium, but an unknown experimental factor could not be ruled out. In vitro tests confirmed that a few of the cytomegalovirus-associated TCR beta chains recognize cytomegalovirus antigens. HLA typing was unavailable for some donors at each locus, so association tests used only the typed subset. Assigning TCR associations to individual alleles was difficult when HLA alleles, especially DR and DQ, strongly co-occurred. In a later analysis, several top co-occurrence clusters were reported to appear linked to parvovirus B19, influenza, CMV and Epstein-Barr virus. In a later genetic analysis, fewer N-insertions in productive TCRs were reported among donors in an Asian-associated ancestry cluster than the 666-donor mean. CMV serostatus was the only immune exposure information available for the cohort. The presence/absence analyses assumed that sequencing depth was roughly uniform across donors, and that assumption may not be true. Most TCR sequences were observed very rarely across donors, whereas some public TCRs were present in many individuals. A group of highly shared sequence variants was considered likely to be a technical artifact of the sequencing pipeline. In a later analysis, the rate of TCR association differed among HLA loci, with DRB1 alleles having the most associated TCRs and HLA-C alleles having the fewest. According to a later analysis, most CMV-associated TCR beta chains appeared to be HLA-restricted, and the HLA associations seemed to be driven largely by CMV exposure. In an earlier analysis of fewer than 750 of the donors, most TCR beta V segments were observed in productive rearrangements about 90% or about 30% of the time, broadly matching IMGT annotations. Because counts were too low, fewer than 20 rarely observed V segments, including chromosome 9 orphons, were excluded from the earlier analysis of 587 of the donors. A further reported finding was that TCR beta sequences accurately predicted the HLA-A and HLA-B alleles for most subjects in the first cohort. Only TCR beta chains were sequenced in this cohort, and the absence of alpha or paired-chain data limited detectable features. In a later analysis, HLA-associated TCR beta chains were found to be more clonally expanded and to have lower generation probabilities than equally common non-associated chains. A later genetic analysis associated a missense DCLRE1C variant with V-gene and J-gene trimming of TCR beta chains, and an independent cohort replicated the association.

Libraries were built with the immunoSEQ multiplex PCR assay. The multiplex PCR relied on a mix of 60 forward primers for TCR Vbeta segments and 13 reverse primers for TCR Jbeta segments. The CDR3 region of rearranged TCR beta genes was amplified from genomic DNA by a multiplex PCR assay. The amplified TCR beta libraries were sequenced on the Illumina HiSeq System as 87-base-pair reads. In the authors' own workflow: A later analysis counted 75 million to 100 million unique TCR beta chains across the 550 to 700 repertoires, and some 11 million of these chains were shared by at least two donors. A nearest-neighbor algorithm error-corrected the raw reads and collapsed the reads into unique sequences, merging closely related sequences to remove PCR and sequencing errors. Alignment of CDR3 sequences to IMGT reference sequences was used to assign V, D and J gene segments. Each retained sequence needed at least a six-nucleotide match to both a V gene segment and a J gene segment. A rearrangement was called productive if the CDR3 had no stop codons and remained in frame with V and J, and every other rearrangement was called non-productive. CDR3 was defined according to IMGT convention as the region running from the second conserved V-encoded cysteine to the conserved J-encoded phenylalanine. In an earlier analysis of roughly 580 of the donors, sequences lacking an unambiguous match to a single V gene segment were excluded. In an earlier analysis of 587 of the donors, V segments were called functional above 56.7% productive rearrangements and were called segregating when the between-donor standard deviation exceeded 5%. A statistical classification framework was developed to diagnose cytomegalovirus status using the catalog of TCR beta chain sequences. A later analysis assigned V and J genes by comparing TCR nucleotide sequences with IMGT/GENE-DB human TR gene sequences. In a later analysis, CDR3 sequences and most-parsimonious VDJ recombination scenarios were assigned using the TCRdist pipeline. In a later analysis, every TCR beta chain was defined by the combination of its CDR3 amino acid sequence and its V-gene family, and reads without a unique V-gene family were dropped. As a way to deal with suspected cross-contamination and a sequencing artifact, a later analysis dropped approximately 590 nucleotide sequences that were highly shared and had low generation probability. For each public chain, a later analysis derived a clonal expansion index from normalized ranks of inferred template counts within each repertoire. Generation probabilities in a later analysis came from a VDJ recombination model fitted to out-of-frame rearrangements, and those results were checked against IGoR. In a later analysis, hypergeometric tests were used to score TCR-TCR, TCR-HLA and TCR-CMV co-occurrence, with a repertoire-size bias correction applied to TCR pairs. A later analysis estimated false discovery rates by permuting HLA or CMV assignments 20 times. In a later analysis, co-occurring TCRs were grouped with DBSCAN, and TCRdist sequence similarity was added when clustering was performed within HLA-allele-positive subsets. Co-occurrence clustering excluded repertoires with fewer than 30,000 or more than 120,000 public chains, plus five with anomalous nucleotide sharing. TCRdb stores this immuneACCESS table with in-frame sequences only. Part of the clones is absent; in the studies checked, under half of the shortfall reflects unresolved V genes, and no reason is known for the rest. From that table come the V and J calls and clone size; the DNA was used to work out D and trimming. For this sample there are about 200,000 clones; nearly 80% appear just once. Around 2% of the sample is held by the ten biggest clonotypes.

Note on this clone: It has no known antigen specificity. Base qualities are not at hand, and no much larger clone is one base apart. The same CDR3 arises from other DNA sequences in this sample as well.

The cohort consisted of some 730 healthy bone marrow donors. At the time of sampling, every cohort member was nominally healthy, though immune exposures that went unrecorded were likely present. The donor tested CMV seronegative, placing the donor among the roughly 340 seronegative members of the cohort. A peripheral blood sample was collected from each donor, and TCR beta sequencing was performed on peripheral blood mononuclear cells. The Qiagen DNeasy Blood Extraction Kit was used to extract genomic DNA from the blood cell samples. Sequenced: PBMCs. The receptor was derived from a man between 18 and 35 years old in good health and CMV-seronegative.

The nucleotide sequence is given as TGTGCCAGCAGTTTAGGGACTAGCGGGACCTACGAGCAGTACTTC. This encodes CASSLGTSGTYEQYF. The chain links TRBV27 with TRBJ2-7; TRBD2 aligns with 13 central bases. Taken from the germline V gene (reference sequence), the CDR1 and CDR2 loops are MNHEY and SMNVEV. The cysteine opens and the phenylalanine closes a CDR3 of 15 amino acids. Kept here is only the CDR3 DNA, which spans 45 bases and is read in frame from base 1. V is trimmed back by 2 bases and J by 2 bases, and the junction contains 0 bases that no gene match accounts for.